This T cell receptor (beta chain) was documented in a study of Graves' ophthalmopathy and Graves' hyperthyroidism. Study-wide results and limits: The blood repertoire also included most expanded thyroid clonotypes above 0.001 frequency.

RNA transcripts were the source from which TCR beta CDR3 regions were amplified. HTBI primers were used in a first-round RT-PCR, which preceded a second-round multiplex PCR. TCRdb ran MiXCR on the multiplex PCR reads and lists one entry per CDR3 protein. The data hold over 150,000 distinct CDR3 sequences, with over 35% observed a single time. A duration under 3 months, NOSPECS ≥4, CAS ≥3 and moderate-to-severe activity characterized the donors with ophthalmopathy. The starting material, approximately 10 ml of fresh peripheral blood, provided the PBMCs. This clonotype was found many times. Its cognate antigen is unknown. The CDR3 runs 17 residues. The germline CDR1 and CDR2 sequences are SNHLY and FYNNEI. Deletions cut 4 bases from V and 0 bases from J, with 16 bases between.

Source material: peripheral blood. The TCR sequence derives from a woman between 40 and 55 years old with Graves' ophthalmopathy. V usage is TRBV2 and J usage is TRBJ1-5; perhaps TRBD1 as D (5 bases). In nucleotides, the CDR3 is TGTGCCAGCAGTGTGGAATCAGGGATCGGTAGCAATCAGCCCCAGCATTTT. It yields the protein CASSVESGIGSNQPQHF.